Below are 31 T cell receptor beta chains sequenced from a single sample in a study of CD8 T cells in ankylosing spondylitis. A single record per CDR3 protein comes from TCRdb applying MiXCR to the 5' RACE reads. Of about 250,000 distinct CDR3 sequences listed, about 18% are singletons. Sequences were obtained from blood, either unsorted or a sorted T cell fraction (not recorded which). These receptors were taken from a male donor with ankylosing spondylitis or in good health (not recorded which).

The chain is built from TRBV9 and TRBJ2-1, with TRBD2 matching over 9 bases. Germline V lookup: CDR1 SGDLS, CDR2 YYNGEE. This CDR3 comprises 16 residues. Trimming took 0 bases from V and 8 from J; bases not matched to a gene: 9. The CDR3 bases are TGTGCCAGCAGCGTAGGTCTAGCGGGACTGGAGGATGAGCAGTTCTTC. Translating it yields CASSVGLAGLEDEQFF.

At least ten counts were recorded for this clonotype. This chain uses TRBV27 with TRBJ2-7; weak D call: TRBD1 (5 bases). This CDR3 is 14 amino acids long. Trimming left V 3 bases short and J 4 bases short, with 13 bases between. The V gene's germline CDR1 is MNHEY and CDR2 SMNVEV (reference sequence). CDR3 in amino acids: CASSFRSGFYEQYF. DNA of the CDR3: TGTGCCAGCAGTTTTCGCTCAGGGTTTTACGAGCAGTACTTC.

This clonotype was seen only a few times. This sequence joins TRBV12-3 or TRBV12-4 and TRBJ2-1; 16 positions agree with TRBD2. V gave up 7 bases and J gave up 9 bases; unmatched junction bases: 6. The CDR3 totals 15 residues. The CDR3 nucleotides read TGTGCCAGCACAAGGGGACTAGCGGGAGGGGGTGAGCAGTTCTTC. Its translation: CASTRGLAGGGEQFF.

In this sample, this clonotype turned up many times. J is TRBJ1-1 and V is TRBV12-3 or TRBV12-4; perhaps TRBD1 as D (5 bases). Trimming stripped 6 bases from V and 0 bases from J, with 11 bases between. CDR3 length equals 14 residues. Here the CDR3 DNA reads TGTGCCAGCAGCCCCGGGACGGTGAACACTGAAGCTTTCTTT. Protein: CASSPGTVNTEAFF.

This clonotype has only a few counts. The genes are TRBV6-6 and TRBJ2-4, with D possibly TRBD2 on 6 matching bases. V was cut by 5 bases and J by 9 bases, with 14 bases left in between. This CDR3 has 13 amino acids. Looked up from germline, CDR1 is MNHNY and CDR2 is SVGAGI (reference sequence). CDR3 sequence: CASSNGEEGIQYF. The CDR3 nucleotides read TGTGCCAGCAGTAACGGGGAGGAAGGCATTCAGTACTTC.

This clonotype was detected a few times. This sequence joins TRBV4-3 and TRBJ2-5; 8 positions match TRBD1. Germline trimming cut 4 bases from V and 5 bases from J; bases unmatched to any gene: 6. This CDR3 comprises 14 residues. CDR1 and CDR2 from the germline V gene are LGHNA and YSLEER. CDR3 in DNA: TGCGCCAGCAGCCCCGGGACAGGCGGGGAGACCCAGTACTTC. Its protein is CASSPGTGGETQYF.

The V and J genes are TRBV11-2 and TRBJ2-2, with 12 bases identical to TRBD2. The germline gives CDR1 SGHAT, CDR2 FQNNGV. Trimming cost V 1 base and J 8 bases; bases outside gene matches: 5. The CDR3 totals 16 residues. The CDR3 region is CASSLGLAGGMGELFF. For the CDR3, the DNA is TGTGCCAGCAGCTTAGGCCTAGCGGGAGGGATGGGGGAGCTGTTTTTT.

This clonotype was counted a few times. The rearrangement uses TRBV10-3 and TRBJ2-1, with 7 bases lining up with TRBD1. This CDR3 contains 15 residues. Germline CDR1 reads ENHRY; CDR2 reads SYGVKD. After removal of 4 bases from V and 5 bases from J, the junction contained 8 bases not matched to a gene. The CDR3 region has the DNA TGTGCCATCAGTGGAAGGAATCAGGGGGACAATGAGCAGTTCTTC. This codes for CAISGRNQGDNEQFF.

Many counts were recorded for this clonotype. The chain links TRBV15 to TRBJ2-5; 8 bases fit TRBD2. The trim removed 1 base at V and 10 bases at J, leaving 5 bases unmatched. CDR3 size: 13 residues. Germline CDR1 and CDR2: LNHNV and YYDKDF (reference sequence). CDR3 amino acids: CATSRVVSGIQYF. DNA for the CDR3: TGTGCCACCAGCAGAGTTGTTAGCGGGATCCAGTACTTC.

The CDR3 sequence: CASSLVSSEETQYF. The CDR3 nucleotides are TGTGCCAGCAGCTTGGTGTCGTCAGAAGAGACCCAGTACTTC. The gene calls are TRBV5-6 and TRBJ2-5; D remains ambiguous. Trimming removed 0 bases from V and 3 bases from J, with 9 bases in between. The germline V gene has CDR1 SGHDT and CDR2 YYEEEE. The CDR3 length is 14 residues.

This clonotype turned up a few times. The chain carries TRBV16 and TRBJ2-5; unclear D gene. This CDR3 region has 13 residues. Germline assignment: CDR1 KGHSY and CDR2 FQNENV. V lost 3 bases to trimming and J lost 4 bases, with 9 bases between them. CDR3 in DNA: TGTGCCAGCAGCCATGCAACGGGAGAGACCCAGTACTTC. It is translated as CASSHATGETQYF. Supplemented by reference TRBV16 and TRBJ2-5, the full variable domain reads GEEVAQTPKHLVRGEGQKAKLYCAPIKGHSYVFWYQQVLKNEFKFLISFQNENVFDETGMPKERFSAKCLPNSPCSLEIQATKLEDSAVYFCASSHATGETQYFGPGTRLLVL.

The gene calls are TRBV4-3 and TRBJ2-7; weak D call: TRBD1 (5 bases). CDR1 and CDR2 (germline): LGHNA, YSLEER. Deletions cut 3 bases from V and 0 bases from J, with 9 bases between. The CDR3 sequence is 14 residues long. CDR3 sequence: CASSQNRYSYEQYF. The DNA for the CDR3 is TGCGCCAGCAGCCAGAACAGGTACTCCTACGAGCAGTACTTC.

The chain has TRBV13 and TRBJ2-6; the match to TRBD1 covers 7 bases. Germline CDR1 and CDR2: PRHDT and FYEKMQ (reference sequence). This CDR3 is built from 19 residues. V lost 1 base, J lost 0 bases, and 9 bases stayed unmatched. The CDR3, as DNA: TGTGCCAGCAGCTTAGTTGGGGACAGACCTAGCTCTGGGGCCAACGTCCTGACTTTC. It translates to CASSLVGDRPSSGANVLTF.

The rearrangement joins TRBV4-1 to TRBJ2-7; possibly TRBD1 for D (5 bases). The CDR3 has 16 residues. CDR1 is MGHRA, CDR2 YSYEKL, per germline. V was shortened by 0 bases and J by 0 bases, with 12 bases between the two germline ends. In DNA, the CDR3 is TGCGCCAGCAGCCAAGATTGGGCAGGGATCTCCTACGAGCAGTACTTC. Its protein product is CASSQDWAGISYEQYF.

This clonotype was seen a handful of times. The chain couples TRBV5-8 to TRBJ2-3, with 8 nucleotides matching TRBD1. Germline CDR1 SGHTS, CDR2 YDEGEE. Trimming cost V 4 bases and J 4 bases; bases outside gene matches: 8. This CDR3 is built from 15 residues. The CDR3: CASSQTGTGADTQYF. The CDR3 DNA reads as TGTGCCAGCAGCCAAACCGGGACAGGTGCAGATACGCAGTATTTT.

This clonotype turned up a few times. The V and J genes are TRBV7-9 and TRBJ1-1, with a weak D call TRBD1 (5 bases). The CDR3 is 15 residues long. Germline assignment: CDR1 SEHNR and CDR2 FQNEAQ (reference sequence). V gave up 5 bases and J gave up 5 bases, with 18 bases separating them. The CDR3 coding sequence is TGTGCCAGCAGCCTCATGATTGGGGCAGGTACTGAAGCTTTCTTT. Translated: CASSLMIGAGTEAFF. The whole variable domain, remainder taken from reference TRBV7-9 and TRBJ1-1, is DTGVSQNPRHKITKRGQNVTFRCDPISEHNRLYWYRQTLGQGPEFLTYFQNEAQLEKSRLLSDRFSAERPKGSFSTLEIQRTEQGDSAMYLCASSLMIGAGTEAFFGQGTRLTVV.

The rearrangement links TRBV20-1 to TRBJ2-7; D is ambiguous. There are 15 residues in the CDR3. Trimming left V 3 bases short and J 3 bases short, with 18 bases between. Per germline, CDR1 DFQATT and CDR2 SNEGSKA (reference sequence). CDR3 in amino acids: CSASLRPDPNYEQYF. The CDR3 region has the DNA TGCAGTGCTAGTCTTCGCCCGGATCCGAACTACGAGCAGTACTTC.

The V call is TRBV12-3 or TRBV12-4, the J call TRBJ2-1; TRBD2 agrees at 7 bases. V gave up 5 bases and J gave up 4 bases; unmatched junction bases: 5. The CDR3 totals 14 residues. CDR3 loop: CASSLRGVYNEQFF. The CDR3 nucleotides are TGTGCCAGCAGTCTACGGGGGGTGTACAATGAGCAGTTCTTC.

This clonotype was detected once. A read error may produce the germline difference seen at one junction end. The genes are TRBV12-3 or TRBV12-4 and TRBJ1-5; unclear D gene. The CDR3 consists of 16 residues. The CDR3 sequence is CASSFRPDGVLGPHHF. The CDR3 nucleotides are TGTGCCAGCAGTTTTCGTCCGGACGGGGTCTTAGGGCCCCACCATTTT.

This chain joins TRBV24-1 and TRBJ2-3; 10 bases are shared with TRBD1. From germline, CDR1 is KGHDR and CDR2 SFDVKD. This CDR3 has 17 residues. Losses at the gene ends were 3 bases for V and 1 base for J; bases not matched to a gene: 6. This chain's CDR3 is CATSDMAGTGGTDTQYF. The CDR3 nucleotides are TGTGCCACCAGTGATATGGCCGGGACAGGGGGCACAGATACGCAGTATTTT.

This chain uses TRBV4-2 with TRBJ2-3, with 13 bases aligning to TRBD2. The CDR3 totals 19 residues. Germline values: CDR1 LGHNA, CDR2 YNFKEQ. Germline trimming cut 0 bases from V and 1 base from J; bases unmatched to any gene: 7. CDR3 coding DNA: TGTGCCAGCAGCCAAGAGTCGACTAGCGGGAGGATCGGCACAGATACGCAGTATTTT. Translation: CASSQESTSGRIGTDTQYF.

The chain uses TRBV4-1 and TRBJ1-5; D is uncertain. CDR3 length equals 13 residues. The V gene's germline CDR1 is MGHRA and CDR2 YSYEKL. The V end was cut by 0 bases, the J end by 6 bases, with 6 bases between. In nucleotides, the CDR3 is TGCGCCAGCAGCCAAGATCGCGGTCAGCCCCAGCATTTT. Amino acids: CASSQDRGQPQHF.

Here the CDR3 reads CSGDGQETQYF. CDR3 coding DNA: TGCAGCGGAGACGGCCAAGAGACCCAGTACTTC. The chain uses TRBV29-1 and TRBJ2-5; D remains ambiguous. Germline V gene lookup returns CDR1 SQVTM and CDR2 ANQGSEA. This CDR3 region has 11 residues. Trimming took off 7 bases at V and 1 base at J, with 7 bases between the two ends.

This chain uses TRBV27 with TRBJ2-2; 9 bases are a match to TRBD2. The J segment lost 5 bases and the V segment lost 2 bases, leaving 0 bases of the junction unmatched. The CDR3 loop spans 14 amino acids. CDR1 MNHEY and CDR2 SMNVEV come from the germline V gene (reference sequence). The CDR3 reads CASSLTSGTGELFF. The CDR3, as DNA: TGTGCCAGCAGTTTAACTAGCGGGACCGGGGAGCTGTTTTTT.

This clonotype was seen repeatedly, ten times or more. V is TRBV12-3 or TRBV12-4 and J is TRBJ2-3; possibly TRBD2 for D (6 bases). V was shortened by 3 bases and J by 0 bases, with 7 bases between the two germline ends. The CDR3 runs 14 residues. The CDR3 nucleotides read TGTGCCAGCAGTTTCGCGGGAAGCACAGATACGCAGTATTTT. Amino acid sequence: CASSFAGSTDTQYF.

The sample holds a few counts of this clonotype. The chain combines TRBV20-1 with TRBJ2-1, with D maybe TRBD2 (6 bases). This CDR3 is 15 amino acids long. Germline V gene lookup returns CDR1 DFQATT and CDR2 SNEGSKA (reference sequence). Trimming left V 0 bases short and J 8 bases short, with 17 bases between. The DNA for the CDR3 is TGCAGTGCTAGAGATCTGGGGGGATTTTCGCATGAGCAGTTCTTC. Its translation: CSARDLGGFSHEQFF.

The rearrangement uses TRBV29-1 and TRBJ2-1; D tentatively reads TRBD1 or TRBD2 (7 bases each). Germline CDR1 SQVTM, CDR2 ANQGSEA. V dropped 0 bases and J dropped 7 bases, with 19 bases sitting between them. The CDR3 has 16 amino acids. The CDR3 loop is CSVEDLRGTMVNEQFF. In nucleotides, the CDR3 is TGCAGCGTTGAAGATCTCAGGGGGACTATGGTGAATGAGCAGTTCTTC.

In its sample, this clonotype was seen a few times. V gene TRBV4-1 combines with J gene TRBJ2-3, with D hard to call. Trimming pared 1 base from V and 6 bases from J, leaving 8 bases between. The CDR3 is 13 residues long. The germline V gene has CDR1 MGHRA and CDR2 YSYEKL. The CDR3 loop is CASSQGRADTQYF. The CDR3 nucleotides are TGCGCCAGCAGCCAAGGACGCGCGGATACGCAGTATTTT.

The genes are TRBV15 and TRBJ2-7, with 9 bases identical to TRBD2. After removal of 3 bases from V and 0 bases from J, the junction contained 6 bases not matched to a gene. Germline CDR1 LNHNV, CDR2 YYDKDF (reference sequence). CDR3 length: 16 amino acids. CDR3 DNA sequence: TGTGCCACCAGCAGGTTAGCGGGGGCCAGCTCCTACGAGCAGTACTTC. It encodes CATSRLAGASSYEQYF.

This chain links TRBV20-1 with TRBJ2-7; no clear D. The V gene's germline CDR1 is DFQATT and CDR2 SNEGSKA (reference sequence). CDR3 size: 14 residues. V lost 0 bases, J lost 5 bases, and 14 bases lay in between. As DNA, the CDR3 is TGCAGTGCTAGAGATCAACAGAGGCTGGACGAGCAGTACTTC. Its translation is CSARDQQRLDEQYF.

This clonotype showed up just a few times. The J gene is TRBJ2-7, the V gene TRBV6-1, with TRBD2 matching 10 bases. This CDR3 is built from 15 residues. CDR1 MNHNS and CDR2 SASEGT come from the germline V gene. The V segment lost 5 bases and the J segment 7 bases; nucleotides outside the gene matches: 11. CDR3 nucleotides: TGTGCCAGCAGTCCCCGGCTAGCGGGAGAGGGTGAGCAGTACTTC. This gives the protein CASSPRLAGEGEQYF.